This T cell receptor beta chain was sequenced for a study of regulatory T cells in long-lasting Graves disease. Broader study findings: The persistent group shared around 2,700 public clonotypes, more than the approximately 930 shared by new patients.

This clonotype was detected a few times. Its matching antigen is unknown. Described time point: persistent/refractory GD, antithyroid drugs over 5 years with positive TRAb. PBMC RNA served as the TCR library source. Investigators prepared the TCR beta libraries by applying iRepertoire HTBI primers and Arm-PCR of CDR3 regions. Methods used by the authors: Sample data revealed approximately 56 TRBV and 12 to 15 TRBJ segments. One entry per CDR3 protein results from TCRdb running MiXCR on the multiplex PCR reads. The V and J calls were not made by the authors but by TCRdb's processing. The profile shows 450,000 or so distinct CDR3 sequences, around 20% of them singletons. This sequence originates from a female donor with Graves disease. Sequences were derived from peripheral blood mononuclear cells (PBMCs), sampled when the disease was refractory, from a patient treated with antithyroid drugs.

The CDR3 here is CASRNRDRGREQYF. CDR3 coding DNA: TGTGCCAGCAGAAACCGGGACAGGGGCCGCGAGCAGTACTTC. The chain uses TRBV28 and TRBJ2-7; 10 nucleotides line up with TRBD1. The CDR3 totals 14 residues. Trimming took 6 bases from V and 6 from J; bases not matched to a gene: 8. Germline CDR1 MDHEN, CDR2 SYDVKM.